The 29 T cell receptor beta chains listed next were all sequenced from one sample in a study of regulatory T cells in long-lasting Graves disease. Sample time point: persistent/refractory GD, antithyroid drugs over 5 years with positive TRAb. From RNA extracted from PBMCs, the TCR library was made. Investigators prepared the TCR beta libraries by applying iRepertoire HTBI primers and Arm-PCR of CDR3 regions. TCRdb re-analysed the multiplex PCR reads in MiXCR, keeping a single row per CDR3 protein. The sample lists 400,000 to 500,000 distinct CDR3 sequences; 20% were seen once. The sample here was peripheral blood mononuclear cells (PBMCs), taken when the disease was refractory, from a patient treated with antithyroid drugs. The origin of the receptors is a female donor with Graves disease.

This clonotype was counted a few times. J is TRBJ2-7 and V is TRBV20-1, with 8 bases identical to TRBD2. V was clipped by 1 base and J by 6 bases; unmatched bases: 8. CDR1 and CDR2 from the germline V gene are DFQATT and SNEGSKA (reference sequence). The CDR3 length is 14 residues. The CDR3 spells CSARATTLAGEQYF. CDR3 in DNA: TGCAGTGCTAGAGCCACTACCCTAGCGGGCGAGCAGTACTTC.

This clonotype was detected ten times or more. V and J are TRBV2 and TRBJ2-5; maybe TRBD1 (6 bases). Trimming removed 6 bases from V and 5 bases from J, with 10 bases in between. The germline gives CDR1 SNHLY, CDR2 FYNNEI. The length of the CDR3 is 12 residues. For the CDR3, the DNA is TGTGCCAGCAGCGGCAGGGGCGAGACCCAGTACTTC. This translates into CASSGRGETQYF.

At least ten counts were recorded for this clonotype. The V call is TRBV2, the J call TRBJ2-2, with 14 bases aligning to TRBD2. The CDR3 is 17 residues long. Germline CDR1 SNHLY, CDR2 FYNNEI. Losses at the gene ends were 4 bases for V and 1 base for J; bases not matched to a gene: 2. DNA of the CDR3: TGTGCCAGCAGTGGACTAGCGGGAGGGGTGAACACCGGGGAGCTGTTTTTT. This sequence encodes CASSGLAGGVNTGELFF. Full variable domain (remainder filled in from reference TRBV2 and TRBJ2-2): EPEVTQTPSHQVTQMGQEVILRCVPISNHLYFYWYRQILGQKVEFLVSFYNNEISEKSEIFDDQFSVERPDGSNFTLKIRSTKLEDSAMYFCASSGLAGGVNTGELFFGEGSRLTVL.

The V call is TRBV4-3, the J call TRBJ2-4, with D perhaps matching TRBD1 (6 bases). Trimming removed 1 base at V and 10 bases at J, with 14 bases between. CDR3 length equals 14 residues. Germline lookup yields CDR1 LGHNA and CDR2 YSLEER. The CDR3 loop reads CASSQAIEGEIQYF. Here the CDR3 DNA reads TGCGCCAGCAGCCAAGCTATAGAGGGGGAAATTCAGTACTTC.

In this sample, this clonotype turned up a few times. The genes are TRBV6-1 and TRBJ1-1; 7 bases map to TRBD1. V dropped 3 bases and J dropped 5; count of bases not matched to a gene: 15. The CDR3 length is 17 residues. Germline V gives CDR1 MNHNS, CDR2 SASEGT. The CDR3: CASSDVRTAGGGTEAFF. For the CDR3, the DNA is TGTGCCAGCAGTGATGTGCGGACTGCAGGGGGAGGAACTGAAGCTTTCTTT.

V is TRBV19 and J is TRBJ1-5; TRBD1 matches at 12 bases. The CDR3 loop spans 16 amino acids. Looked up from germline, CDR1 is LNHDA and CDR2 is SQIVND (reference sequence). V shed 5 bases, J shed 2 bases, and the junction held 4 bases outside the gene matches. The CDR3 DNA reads TGTGCCAGTAGTTCGGGACAGGGGGCCGGCAATCAGCCCCAGCATTTT. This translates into CASSSGQGAGNQPQHF. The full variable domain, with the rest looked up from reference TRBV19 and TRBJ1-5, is DGGITQSPKYLFRKEGQNVTLSCEQNLNHDAMYWYRQDPGQGLRLIYYSQIVNDFQKGDIAEGYSVSREKKESFPLTVTSAQKNPTAFYLCASSSGQGAGNQPQHFGDGTRLSIL.

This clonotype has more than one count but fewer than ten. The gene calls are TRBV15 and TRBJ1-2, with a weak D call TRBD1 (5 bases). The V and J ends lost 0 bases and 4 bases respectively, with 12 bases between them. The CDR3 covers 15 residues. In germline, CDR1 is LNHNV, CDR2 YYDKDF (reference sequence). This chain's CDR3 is CATSREGGAAYGYTF. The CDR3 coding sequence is TGTGCCACCAGCAGAGAAGGCGGGGCGGCCTATGGCTACACCTTC.

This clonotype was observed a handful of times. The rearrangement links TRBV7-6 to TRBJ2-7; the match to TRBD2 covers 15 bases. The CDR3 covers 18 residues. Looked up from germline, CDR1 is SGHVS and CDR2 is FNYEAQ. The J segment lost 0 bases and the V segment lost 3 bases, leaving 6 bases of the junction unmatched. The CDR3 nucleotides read TGTGCCAGCAGCTTGGGACTAGCGGGAGGTTCGAGCTCCTACGAGCAGTACTTC. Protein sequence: CASSLGLAGGSSSYEQYF.

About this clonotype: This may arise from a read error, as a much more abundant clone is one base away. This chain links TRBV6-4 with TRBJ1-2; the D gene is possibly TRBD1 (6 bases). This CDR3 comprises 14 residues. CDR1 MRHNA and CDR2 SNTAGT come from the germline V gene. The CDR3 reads CASIPRGSNYGYAF. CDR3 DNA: TGTGCCAGCATTCCCAGGGGATCTAACTATGGCTACGCCTTC.

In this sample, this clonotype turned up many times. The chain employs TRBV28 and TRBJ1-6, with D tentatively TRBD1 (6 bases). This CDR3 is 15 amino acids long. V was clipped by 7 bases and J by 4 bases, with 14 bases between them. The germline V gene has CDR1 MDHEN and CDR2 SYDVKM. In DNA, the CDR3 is TGTGCCAGCACCACATTTACAGGGTATAATTCACCCCTCCACTTT. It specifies CASTTFTGYNSPLHF. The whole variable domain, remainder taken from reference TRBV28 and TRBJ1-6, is DVKVTQSSRYLVKRTGEKVFLECVQDMDHENMFWYRQDPGLGLRLIYFSYDVKMKEKGDIPEGYSVSREKKERFSLILESASTNQTSMYLCASTTFTGYNSPLHFGNGTRLTVT.

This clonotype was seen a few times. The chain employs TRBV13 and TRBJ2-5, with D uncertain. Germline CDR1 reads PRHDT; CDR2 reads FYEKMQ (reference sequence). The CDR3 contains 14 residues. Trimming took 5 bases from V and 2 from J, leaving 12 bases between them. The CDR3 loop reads CASSIGSGQETQYF. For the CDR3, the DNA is TGTGCCAGCAGCATTGGTTCGGGTCAAGAGACCCAGTACTTC.

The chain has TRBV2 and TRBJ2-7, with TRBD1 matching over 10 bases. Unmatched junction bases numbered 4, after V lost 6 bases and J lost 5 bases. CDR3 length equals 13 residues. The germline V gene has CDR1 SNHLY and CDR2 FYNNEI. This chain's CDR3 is CASRGDRGDEQYF. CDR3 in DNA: TGTGCCAGCAGGGGGGACAGGGGCGACGAGCAGTACTTC.

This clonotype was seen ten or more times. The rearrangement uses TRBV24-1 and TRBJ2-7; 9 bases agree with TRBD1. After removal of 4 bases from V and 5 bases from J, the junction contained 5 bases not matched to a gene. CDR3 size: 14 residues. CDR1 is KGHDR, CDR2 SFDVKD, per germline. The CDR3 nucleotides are TGTGCCACCAGTGACCCGGGACAGGGTCACGAGCAGTACTTC. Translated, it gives CATSDPGQGHEQYF.

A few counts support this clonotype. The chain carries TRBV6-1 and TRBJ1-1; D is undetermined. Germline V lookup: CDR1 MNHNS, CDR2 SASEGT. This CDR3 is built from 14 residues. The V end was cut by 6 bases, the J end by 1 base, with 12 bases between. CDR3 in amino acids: CASSPVEGNTEAFF. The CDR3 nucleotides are TGTGCCAGCAGCCCGGTAGAAGGGAACACTGAAGCTTTCTTT.

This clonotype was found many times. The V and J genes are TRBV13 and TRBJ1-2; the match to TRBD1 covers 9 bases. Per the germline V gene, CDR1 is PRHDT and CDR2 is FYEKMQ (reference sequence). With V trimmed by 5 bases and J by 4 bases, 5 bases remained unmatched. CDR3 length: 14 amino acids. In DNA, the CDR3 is TGTGCCAGCAGCGGCGGGACAGGGAGCTATGGCTACACCTTC. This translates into CASSGGTGSYGYTF. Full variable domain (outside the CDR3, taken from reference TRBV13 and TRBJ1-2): AAGVIQSPRHLIKEKRETATLKCYPIPRHDTVYWYQQGPGQDPQFLISFYEKMQSDKGSIPDRFSAQQFSDYHSELNMSSLELGDSALYFCASSGGTGSYGYTFGSGTRLTVV.

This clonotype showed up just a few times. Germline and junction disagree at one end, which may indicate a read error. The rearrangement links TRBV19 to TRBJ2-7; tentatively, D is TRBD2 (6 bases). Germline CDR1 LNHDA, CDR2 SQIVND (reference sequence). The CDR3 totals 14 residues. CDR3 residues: CASGIGSGIYEQYF. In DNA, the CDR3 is TGTGCCAGTGGTATAGGTAGCGGAATCTACGAGCAGTACTTC.

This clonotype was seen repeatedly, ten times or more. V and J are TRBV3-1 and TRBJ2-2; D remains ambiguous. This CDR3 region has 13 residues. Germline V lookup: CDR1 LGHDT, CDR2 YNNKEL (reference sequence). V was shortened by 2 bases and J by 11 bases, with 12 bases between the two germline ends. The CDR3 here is CASSQWSKDELFF. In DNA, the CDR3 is TGTGCCAGCAGCCAATGGTCCAAGGACGAGCTGTTTTTT.

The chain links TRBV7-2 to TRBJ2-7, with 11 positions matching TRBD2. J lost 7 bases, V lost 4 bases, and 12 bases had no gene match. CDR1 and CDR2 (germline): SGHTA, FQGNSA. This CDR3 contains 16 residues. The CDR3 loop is CASSYTLTSGTGEQYF. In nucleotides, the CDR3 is TGTGCCAGCAGCTACACCCTGACTAGCGGGACAGGGGAGCAGTACTTC.

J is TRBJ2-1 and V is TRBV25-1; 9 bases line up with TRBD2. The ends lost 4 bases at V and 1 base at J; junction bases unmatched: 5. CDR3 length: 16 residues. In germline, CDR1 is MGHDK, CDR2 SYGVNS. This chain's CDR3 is CASSGGLADSYNEQFF. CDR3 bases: TGTGCCAGCAGTGGGGGACTAGCTGATTCCTACAATGAGCAGTTCTTC.

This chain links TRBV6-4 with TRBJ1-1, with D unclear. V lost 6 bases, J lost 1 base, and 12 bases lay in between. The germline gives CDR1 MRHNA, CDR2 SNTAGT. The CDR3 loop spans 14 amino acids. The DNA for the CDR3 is TGTGCCAGCAGAGATATAGATACGAACACTGAAGCTTTCTTT. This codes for CASRDIDTNTEAFF.

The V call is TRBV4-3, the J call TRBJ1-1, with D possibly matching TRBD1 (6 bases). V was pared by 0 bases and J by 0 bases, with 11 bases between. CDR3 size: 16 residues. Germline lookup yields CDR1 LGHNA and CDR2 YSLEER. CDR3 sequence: CASSQEVGGLNTEAFF. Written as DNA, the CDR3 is TGCGCCAGCAGCCAAGAGGTGGGGGGCTTGAACACTGAAGCTTTCTTT.

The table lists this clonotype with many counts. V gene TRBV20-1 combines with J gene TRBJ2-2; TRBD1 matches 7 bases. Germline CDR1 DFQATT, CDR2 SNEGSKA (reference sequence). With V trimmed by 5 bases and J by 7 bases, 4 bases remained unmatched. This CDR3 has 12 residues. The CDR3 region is CSAGDRDGELFF. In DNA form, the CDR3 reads TGCAGTGCTGGGGACAGAGACGGGGAGCTGTTTTTT.

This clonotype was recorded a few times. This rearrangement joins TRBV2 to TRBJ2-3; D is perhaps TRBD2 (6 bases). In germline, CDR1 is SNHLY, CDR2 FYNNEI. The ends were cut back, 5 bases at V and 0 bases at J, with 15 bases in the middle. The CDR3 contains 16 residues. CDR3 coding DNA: TGTGCCAGCAGTACCCGACTAGGGAGAAGCACAGATACGCAGTATTTT. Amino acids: CASSTRLGRSTDTQYF.

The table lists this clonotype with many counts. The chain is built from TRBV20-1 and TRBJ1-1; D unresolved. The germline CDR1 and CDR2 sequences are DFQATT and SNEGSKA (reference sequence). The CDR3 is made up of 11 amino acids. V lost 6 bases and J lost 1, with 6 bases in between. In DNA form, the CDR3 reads TGCAGTGCGGACCGGAACACTGAAGCTTTCTTT. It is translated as CSADRNTEAFF.

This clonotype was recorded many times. The CDR3 reads CASSEGGYLLGELFF. The CDR3 nucleotides read TGTGCCAGCAGTGAAGGGGGTTACCTGCTCGGGGAGCTGTTTTTT. The chain carries TRBV6-2 or TRBV6-3 and TRBJ2-2; D is possibly TRBD1 (6 bases). The CDR3 sequence is 15 residues long. Per the germline V gene, CDR1 is MNHEY and CDR2 is SVGEGT. Between the trimmed V and J ends, which lost 5 bases and 7 bases, there was a span of 17 bases.

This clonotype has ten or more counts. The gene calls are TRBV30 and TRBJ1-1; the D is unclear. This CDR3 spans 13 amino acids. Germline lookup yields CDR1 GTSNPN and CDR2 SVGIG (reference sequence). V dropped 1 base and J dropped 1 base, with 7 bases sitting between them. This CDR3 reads CAWSATANTEAFF. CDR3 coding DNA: TGTGCCTGGAGTGCTACAGCGAACACTGAAGCTTTCTTT.

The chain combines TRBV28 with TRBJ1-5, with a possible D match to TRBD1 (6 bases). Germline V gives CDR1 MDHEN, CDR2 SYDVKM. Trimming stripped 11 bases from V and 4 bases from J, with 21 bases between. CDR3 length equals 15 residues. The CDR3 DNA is TGTGCCGCATCGGGGGCCGGGCAGGGGAATCAGCCCCAGCATTTT. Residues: CAASGAGQGNQPQHF.

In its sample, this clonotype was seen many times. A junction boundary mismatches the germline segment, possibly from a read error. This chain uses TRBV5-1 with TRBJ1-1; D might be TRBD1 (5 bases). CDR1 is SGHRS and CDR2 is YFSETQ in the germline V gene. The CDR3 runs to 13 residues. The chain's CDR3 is CASSSGQNTEAFF. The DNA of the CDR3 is TGTGCCAGCAGCTCCGGACAGAACACTGAAGCTTTCTTT.

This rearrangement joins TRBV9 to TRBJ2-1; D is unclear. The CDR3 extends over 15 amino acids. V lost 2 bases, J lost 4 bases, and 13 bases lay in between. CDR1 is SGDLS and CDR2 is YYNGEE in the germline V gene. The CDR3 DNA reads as TGTGCCAGCAGCGTCCCAAATCCCTATTACAATGAGCAGTTCTTC. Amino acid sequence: CASSVPNPYYNEQFF.